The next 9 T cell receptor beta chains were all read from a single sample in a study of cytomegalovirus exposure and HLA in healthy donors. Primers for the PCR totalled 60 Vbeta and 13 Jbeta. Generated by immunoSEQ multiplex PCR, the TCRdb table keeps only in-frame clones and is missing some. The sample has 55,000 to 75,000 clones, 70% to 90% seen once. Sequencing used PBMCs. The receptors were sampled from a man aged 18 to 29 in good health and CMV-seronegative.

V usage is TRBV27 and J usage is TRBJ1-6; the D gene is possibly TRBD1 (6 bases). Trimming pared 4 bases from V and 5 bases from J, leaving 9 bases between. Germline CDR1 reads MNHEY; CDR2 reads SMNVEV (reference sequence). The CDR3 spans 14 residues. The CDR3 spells CASSSWTDNSPLHF. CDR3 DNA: TGTGCCAGCAGTTCATGGACAGATAATTCACCCCTCCACTTT.

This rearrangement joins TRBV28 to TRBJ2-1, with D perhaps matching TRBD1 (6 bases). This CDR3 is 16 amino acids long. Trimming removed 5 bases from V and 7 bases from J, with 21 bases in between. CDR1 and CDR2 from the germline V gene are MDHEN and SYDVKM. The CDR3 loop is CASSSRRDNPNNEQFF. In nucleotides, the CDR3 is TGTGCCAGCAGTAGCCGTCGGGACAATCCGAATAATGAGCAGTTCTTC.

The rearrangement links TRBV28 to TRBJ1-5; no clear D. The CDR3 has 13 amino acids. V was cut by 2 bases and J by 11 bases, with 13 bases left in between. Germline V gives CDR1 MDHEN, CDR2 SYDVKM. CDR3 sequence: CASSLPEYSSQHF. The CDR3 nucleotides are TGTGCCAGCAGTTTACCTGAGTATTCGTCCCAGCATTTT.

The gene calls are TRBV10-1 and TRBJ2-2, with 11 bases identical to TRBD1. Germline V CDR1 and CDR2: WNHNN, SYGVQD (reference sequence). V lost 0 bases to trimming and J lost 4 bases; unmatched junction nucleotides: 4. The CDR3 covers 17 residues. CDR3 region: CASSESDRGRGTGELFF. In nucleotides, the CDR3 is TGCGCCAGCAGTGAGTCGGACAGGGGGCGAGGCACCGGGGAGCTGTTTTTT.

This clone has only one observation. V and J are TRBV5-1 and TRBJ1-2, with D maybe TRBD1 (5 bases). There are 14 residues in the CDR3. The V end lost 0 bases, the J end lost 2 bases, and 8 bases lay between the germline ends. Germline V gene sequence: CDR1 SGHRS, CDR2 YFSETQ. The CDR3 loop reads CASSLESGNYGYTF. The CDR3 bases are TGCGCCAGCAGCTTGGAATCAGGGAACTATGGCTACACCTTC.

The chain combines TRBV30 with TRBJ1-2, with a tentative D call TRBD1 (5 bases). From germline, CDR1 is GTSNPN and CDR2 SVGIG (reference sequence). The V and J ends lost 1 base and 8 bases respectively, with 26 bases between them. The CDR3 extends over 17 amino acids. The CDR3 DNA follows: TGTGCCTGGAGTGGCGGGGGAAGTTTAGGAGTTCTTGAGGGCTACACCTTC. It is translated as CAWSGGGSLGVLEGYTF.

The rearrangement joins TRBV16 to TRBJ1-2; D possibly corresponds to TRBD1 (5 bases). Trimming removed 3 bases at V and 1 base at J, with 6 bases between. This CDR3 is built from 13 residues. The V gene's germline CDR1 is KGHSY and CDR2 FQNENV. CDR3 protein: CASSQGLNYGYTF. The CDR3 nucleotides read TGTGCCAGCAGCCAGGGGCTTAACTATGGCTACACCTTC. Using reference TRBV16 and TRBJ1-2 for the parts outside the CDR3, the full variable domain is GEEVAQTPKHLVRGEGQKAKLYCAPIKGHSYVFWYQQVLKNEFKFLISFQNENVFDETGMPKERFSAKCLPNSPCSLEIQATKLEDSAVYFCASSQGLNYGYTFGSGTRLTVV.

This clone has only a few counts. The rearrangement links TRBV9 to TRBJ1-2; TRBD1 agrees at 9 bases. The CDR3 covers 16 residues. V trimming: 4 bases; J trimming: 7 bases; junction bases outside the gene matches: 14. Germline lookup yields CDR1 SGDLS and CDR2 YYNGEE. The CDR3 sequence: CASSPRTTGGAPGYTF. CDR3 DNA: TGTGCCAGCAGCCCCCGAACGACAGGGGGAGCGCCTGGCTACACCTTC.

CDR3 sequence (DNA): TGTGCCAGCAGCTTAGGGGGCGGGGGGGCGGCTGAAGCTTTCTTT. It translates to CASSLGGGGAAEAFF. V and J are TRBV11-3 and TRBJ1-1; perhaps TRBD1 as D (6 bases). Germline CDR1 and CDR2: SGHNT and YENEEA. The CDR3 totals 15 residues. Trimming took 1 base from V and 6 from J, leaving 15 bases between them.